The clone carrying this T cell receptor (beta chain) was recorded many times. What it recognizes is unknown. TCRdb processed the 5' RACE reads anew with MiXCR; each CDR3 protein has one entry. The sample holds about 490,000 distinct CDR3 sequences, approximately 16% seen once. This entry comes from a study of identical twins. Study observations and caveats: Within cord blood, abundant beta clonotypes carried fewer insertions, but memory repertoires showed no such trend. There is a chance that invariant MAIT and iNKT cells partially muddied zero-insertion analyses.

CDR1 is SGHVS and CDR2 is FQNEAQ in the germline V gene. V lost 5 bases and J lost 8, with 16 bases in between. The CDR3 consists of 14 residues. Only healthy Caucasians were included as donors. These data also featured in a second study, about yellow fever vaccine responses in identical twins. In that study: Reports say the vaccine T cell response in twins looked partly convergent and partly personalized.

This clonotype originated in a woman aged 18-29 years in good health. The sequencing input was CD4+ T cells sorted from blood. V usage is TRBV7-8 and J usage is TRBJ2-1, with D possibly TRBD1 on 6 matching bases. The CDR3 is CASSTYRERDEQFF. The CDR3 nucleotides read TGTGCCAGCAGCACATACAGGGAGAGGGATGAGCAGTTCTTC. Based on the CDR3 plus reference TRBV7-8 and TRBJ2-1, the full variable domain is GAGVSQSPRYKVAKRGQDVALRCDPISGHVSLFWYQQALGQGPEFLTYFQNEAQLDKSGLPSDRFFAERPEGSVSTLKIQRTQQEDSAVYLCASSTYRERDEQFFGPGTRLTVL.